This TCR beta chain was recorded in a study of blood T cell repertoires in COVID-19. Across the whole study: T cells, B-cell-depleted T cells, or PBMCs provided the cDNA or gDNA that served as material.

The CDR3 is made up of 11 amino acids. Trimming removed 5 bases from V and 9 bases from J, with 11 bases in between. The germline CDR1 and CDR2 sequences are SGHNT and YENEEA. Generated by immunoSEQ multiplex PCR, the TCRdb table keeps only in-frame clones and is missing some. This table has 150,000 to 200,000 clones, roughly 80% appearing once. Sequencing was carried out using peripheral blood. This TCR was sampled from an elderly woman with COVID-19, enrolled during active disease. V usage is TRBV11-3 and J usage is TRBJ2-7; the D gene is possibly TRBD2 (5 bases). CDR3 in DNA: TGTGCCAGCAGCCCTAGAGGGCGGCAGTACTTC. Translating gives CASSPRGRQYF.